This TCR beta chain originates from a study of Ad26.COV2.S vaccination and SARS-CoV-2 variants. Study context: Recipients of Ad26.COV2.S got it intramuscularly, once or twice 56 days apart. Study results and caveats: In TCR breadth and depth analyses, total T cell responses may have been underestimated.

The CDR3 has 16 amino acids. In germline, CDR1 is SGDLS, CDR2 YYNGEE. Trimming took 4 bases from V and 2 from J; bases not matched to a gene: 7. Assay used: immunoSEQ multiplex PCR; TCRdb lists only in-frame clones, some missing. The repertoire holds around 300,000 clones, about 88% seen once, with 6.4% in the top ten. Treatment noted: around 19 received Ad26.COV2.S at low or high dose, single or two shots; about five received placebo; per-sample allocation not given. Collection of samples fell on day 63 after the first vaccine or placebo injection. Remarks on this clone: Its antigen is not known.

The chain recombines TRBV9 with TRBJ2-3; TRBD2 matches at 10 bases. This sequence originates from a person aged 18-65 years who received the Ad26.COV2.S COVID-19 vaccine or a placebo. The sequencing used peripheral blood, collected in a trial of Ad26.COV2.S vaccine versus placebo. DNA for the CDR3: TGTGCCAGCAGCCCCCGACTAGCGGGCCTCACAGATACGCAGTATTTT. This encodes CASSPRLAGLTDTQYF.